Listed below are T cell receptor beta chains from one sample, sequenced in a study of T cells in Graves' hyperthyroidism and ophthalmopathy. TCRdb ran MiXCR on the multiplex PCR reads and lists one entry per CDR3 protein. Found here are some 340,000 distinct CDR3 sequences, roughly 15% of them singletons; the top ten hold approximately 35%. Sequencing input: blood. These receptors were obtained from a woman in her thirties or forties with Graves' ophthalmopathy. Each CDR3 is given with its conserved first and last residue. D genes are given only for firm matches. Clone size is stated in some rows and not others, as once, few, many or a class when expanded.

TRBJ2-7 TRBD2 17 many TRBV20-1 CSARMPGLAGGEYEQYF TGCAGTGCTAGAATGCCGGGACTAGCGGGGGGAGAATACGAGCAGTACTTC
TRBJ1-1 NA 12 NA TRBV7-2 CASSSTYAEAFF TGTGCCAGCAGCTCAACATACGCTGAAGCTTTCTTT
TRBJ1-1 NA 13 many TRBV2 CASKRQTNTEAFF TGTGCCAGCAAGCGACAGACAAACACTGAAGCTTTCTTT
TRBJ1-2 NA 14 NA TRBV9 CASSPTRVSYGYTF TGTGCCAGCAGCCCCACCCGGGTTAGCTATGGCTACACCTTC
TRBJ2-1 NA 13 few TRBV19 CASSISRYNEQFF TGTGCCAGTAGTATTTCGAGGTACAATGAGCAGTTCTTC
TRBJ2-1 NA 16 few TRBV20-1 CSARGGPGTRHNEQFF TGCAGTGCTAGAGGCGGCCCCGGGACAAGACACAATGAGCAGTTCTTC
TRBJ2-2 TRBD2 16 NA TRBV5-5 CASRSLAGTNTGELFF TGTGCCAGCAGAAGCCTAGCGGGGACGAACACCGGGGAGCTGTTTTTT
TRBJ2-6 NA 17 many TRBV27 CASSFAAGNSGANVLTF TGTGCCAGCAGTTTTGCTGCAGGAAACTCTGGGGCCAACGTCCTGACTTTC
TRBJ2-5 TRBD1 16 NA TRBV7-9 CASSLGWTGIWETQYF TGTGCCAGCAGCTTAGGGTGGACAGGGATATGGGAGACCCAGTACTTC
TRBJ1-5 NA 13 many TRBV6-1 CASRTTGNQPQHF TGTGCCAGCAGGACGACAGGTAATCAGCCCCAGCATTTT
TRBJ2-2 NA 15 NA TRBV28 CASSSLSGSAEELFF TGTGCCAGCAGTTCCCTCTCCGGTTCTGCCGAGGAGCTGTTTTTT
TRBJ1-6 TRBD1 17 few TRBV20-1 CSASQANRGGYNSPLHF TGCAGTGCTAGTCAGGCCAACAGGGGCGGCTATAATTCACCCCTCCACTTT
TRBJ2-1 TRBD1 14 many TRBV29-1 CSVEETGVYNEQFF TGCAGCGTTGAAGAGACAGGGGTCTACAATGAGCAGTTCTTC
TRBJ2-5 TRBD2 14 NA TRBV5-1 CASQPAGGQETQYF TGCGCCTCACAACCAGCGGGGGGGCAAGAGACCCAGTACTTC
TRBJ1-5 TRBD1 16 few TRBV19 CASRTTGAFSNQPQHF TGTGCCAGTAGAACTACAGGGGCTTTTAGCAATCAGCCCCAGCATTTT
TRBJ1-4 NA 13 NA TRBV10-3 CASRTALGEKLFF TGTGCCAGCAGGACCGCTTTAGGTGAAAAACTGTTTTTT
TRBJ1-4 TRBD1 14 few TRBV19 CASSADRLNEKLFF TGTGCCAGTAGTGCGGACAGGCTTAATGAAAAGCTGTTTTTT
TRBJ2-1 TRBD1 16 many TRBV7-2 CASSGTGQRSYNEQFF TGTGCCAGCAGCGGGACAGGGCAGAGGTCCTACAATGAGCAGTTCTTC
TRBJ2-5 NA 13 many TRBV3-1 CASSQVLAQTQYF TGTGCCAGCAGCCAAGTACTAGCACAGACCCAGTACTTC
TRBJ1-1 NA 14 few TRBV20-1 CSASWPGMNTEAFF TGCAGTGCTAGTTGGCCGGGGATGAACACTGAAGCTTTCTTT
TRBJ2-2 NA 13 many TRBV19 CASSKDSAGELFF TGTGCCAGTAGTAAGGACTCAGCCGGGGAGCTGTTTTTT
TRBJ2-1 TRBD2 15 many TRBV12-3/TRBV12-4 CASSRRGGSGVEQFF TGTGCCAGCAGCCGGCGAGGCGGGAGTGGGGTTGAGCAGTTCTTC
TRBJ2-5 TRBD1 15 many TRBV12-3/TRBV12-4 CASSFRQGGVETQYF TGTGCCAGCAGTTTCAGACAGGGCGGTGTGGAGACCCAGTACTTC
TRBJ2-3 NA 14 NA TRBV6-5 CASSWDTSTDTQYF TGTGCCAGCAGTTGGGACACTAGCACAGATACGCAGTATTTT
TRBJ2-7 NA 11 many TRBV3-1 CASSQAYEQYF TGTGCCAGCAGCCAAGCCTACGAGCAGTACTTC
TRBJ2-7 NA 14 many TRBV28 CASSSQDGSYEQYF TGTGCCAGCAGTTCGCAGGACGGCTCCTACGAGCAGTACTTC
TRBJ2-2 TRBD2 18 many TRBV2 CASRTGLAGSGNTGELFF TGTGCCAGCAGAACCGGACTAGCGGGATCTGGCAACACCGGGGAGCTGTTTTTT
TRBJ2-5 NA 15 few TRBV7-9 CASSQRLLSEETQYF TGTGCCAGCAGCCAACGGTTACTATCCGAAGAGACCCAGTACTTC
TRBJ2-3 TRBD1 17 many TRBV19 CASSIALGQGKSDTQYF TGTGCCAGTAGTATAGCCCTGGGACAGGGTAAATCAGATACGCAGTATTTT
TRBJ1-2 NA 14 many TRBV7-2 CASSFYGQNYGYTF TGTGCCAGCAGCTTTTATGGGCAGAACTATGGCTACACCTTC
TRBJ1-1 NA 16 many TRBV7-2 CASSPPRASRGTEAFF TGTGCCAGCAGTCCTCCGCGGGCCTCCCGGGGAACTGAAGCTTTCTTT
TRBJ2-3 NA 16 many TRBV11-2 CASSLGGTLGTDTQYF TGTGCCAGCAGCTTAGGAGGGACGTTGGGCACAGATACGCAGTATTTT
TRBJ2-3 TRBD1 14 many TRBV3-1 CASNSGGSIGTQYF TGTGCCAGCAACTCAGGGGGTTCTATCGGTACGCAGTATTTT
TRBJ2-7 NA 14 many TRBV11-2 CASRPRDTSYEQYF TGTGCCAGCAGACCTCGGGACACCTCCTACGAGCAGTACTTC
TRBJ2-5 NA 15 NA TRBV3-1 CASSRGPPTKETQYF TGTGCCAGCAGCCGAGGACCTCCTACCAAAGAGACCCAGTACTTC
TRBJ2-6 NA 14 many TRBV2 CASSQDPGANVLTF TGTGCCAGCAGTCAGGACCCTGGGGCCAACGTCCTGACTTTC
TRBJ2-1 NA 13 many TRBV7-2 CASSLLPQGVQFF TGTGCCAGCAGCTTACTTCCACAAGGGGTGCAGTTCTTC
TRBJ1-5 TRBD1 15 NA TRBV7-2 CASSFTGGWNQPQHF TGTGCCAGCAGCTTTACAGGGGGTTGGAATCAGCCCCAGCATTTT
TRBJ2-7 TRBD1 15 many TRBV28 CASSFPAGGEYEQYF TGTGCCAGCAGTTTTCCCGCAGGGGGCGAATACGAGCAGTACTTC
TRBJ2-5 NA 16 few TRBV9 CASSRREWRLGETQYF TGTGCCAGCAGCCGTAGGGAGTGGCGACTGGGGGAGACCCAGTACTTC
TRBJ2-5 TRBD1 16 many TRBV7-2 CASSSRDRGLQETQYF TGTGCCAGCAGCTCAAGGGACAGGGGGCTCCAAGAGACCCAGTACTTC
TRBJ2-1 TRBD1 11 few TRBV18 CASSKTGGPFF TGTGCCAGCTCAAAGACAGGGGGGCCGTTCTTC
TRBJ1-6 NA 13 NA TRBV30 CAWSDELNSPLHF TGTGCCTGGAGTGACGAGTTAAATTCACCCCTCCACTTT
TRBJ2-1 NA 14 NA TRBV30 CAWLPRSSYNEQFF TGTGCCTGGCTCCCTAGGAGCTCCTACAATGAGCAGTTCTTC
TRBJ1-1 NA 15 many TRBV15 CATSRDQAGGTEAFF TGTGCCACCAGCAGAGATCAGGCGGGGGGCACTGAAGCTTTCTTT
TRBJ1-1 NA 14 NA TRBV19 CASSRGVENTEAFF TGTGCCAGTAGTCGTGGGGTCGAGAACACTGAAGCTTTCTTT
TRBJ1-2 TRBD1 15 many TRBV7-2 CASYLGQGSNYGYTF TGTGCCAGCTACTTGGGACAGGGGTCTAACTATGGCTACACCTTC
TRBJ2-1 TRBD2 16 NA TRBV20-1 CSAREPSGSSYNEQFF TGCAGTGCTAGAGAGCCCAGCGGGAGCTCATACAATGAGCAGTTCTTC
TRBJ2-1 NA 14 few TRBV5-1 CASSIIDSYNEQFF TGCGCCAGCAGCATTATAGACTCCTACAATGAGCAGTTCTTC
TRBJ2-3 NA 13 many TRBV7-9 CASWRPLTDTQYF TGTGCCAGCTGGAGGCCACTCACAGATACGCAGTATTTT
TRBJ2-2 TRBD2 16 NA TRBV2 CASSEYGGGDTGELFF TGTGCCAGCAGTGAATATGGCGGGGGGGACACCGGGGAGCTGTTTTTT
TRBJ2-7 TRBD1 16 NA TRBV25-1 CASSDRTGQGSYEQYF TGTGCCAGCAGTGATAGGACGGGACAGGGGTCCTACGAGCAGTACTTC